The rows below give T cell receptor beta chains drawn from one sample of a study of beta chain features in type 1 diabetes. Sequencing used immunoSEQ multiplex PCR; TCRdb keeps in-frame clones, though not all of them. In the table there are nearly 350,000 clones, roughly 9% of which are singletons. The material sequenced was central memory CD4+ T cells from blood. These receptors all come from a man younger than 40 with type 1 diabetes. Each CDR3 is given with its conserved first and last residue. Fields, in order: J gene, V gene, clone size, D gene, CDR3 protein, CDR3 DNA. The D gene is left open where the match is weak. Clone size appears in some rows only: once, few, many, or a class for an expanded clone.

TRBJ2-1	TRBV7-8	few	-	CASSSSRDSRSYNEQFF	TGTGCCAGCAGTTCAAGCCGAGACAGCCGCTCCTACAATGAGCAGTTCTTC
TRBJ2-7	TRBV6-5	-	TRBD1	CASGQGPYEQYF	TGTGCCAGCGGACAGGGGCCCTACGAGCAGTACTTC
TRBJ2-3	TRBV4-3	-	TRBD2	CASSQVPSGGGTDTQYF	TGCGCCAGCAGCCAGGTGCCTAGCGGGGGGGGCACAGATACGCAGTATTTT
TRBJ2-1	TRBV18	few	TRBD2	CASSPLVGTKDNEQFF	TGTGCCAGCTCACCTCTCGTCGGGACTAAGGACAATGAGCAGTTCTTC
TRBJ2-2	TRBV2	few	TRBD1	CASSGRQGADTGELFF	TGTGCCAGCAGTGGGCGACAGGGGGCTGACACCGGGGAGCTGTTTTTT
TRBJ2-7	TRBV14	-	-	CASSQAVSYEQYF	TGTGCCAGCAGCCAAGCCGTCTCCTACGAGCAGTACTTC
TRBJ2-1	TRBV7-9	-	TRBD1	CASSFGTGVNEQFF	TGTGCCAGCAGCTTCGGGACAGGGGTAAATGAGCAGTTCTTC
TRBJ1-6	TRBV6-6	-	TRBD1	CASSDNRDRSSPLHF	TGTGCCAGCAGTGACAACCGGGACAGGTCGTCACCCCTCCACTTT
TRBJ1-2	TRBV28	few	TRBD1	CASRPLGTVFYTF	TGTGCCAGCAGGCCCCTCGGGACAGTTTTCTACACCTTC
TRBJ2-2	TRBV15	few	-	CATSRQGWAGELFF	TGTGCCACCAGCCGGCAGGGCTGGGCCGGGGAGCTGTTTTTT
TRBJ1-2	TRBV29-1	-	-	CSVDPTGGYGYTF	TGCAGCGTTGACCCGACAGGTGGATATGGCTACACCTTC
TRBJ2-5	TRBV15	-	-	CATSRDGQTQYF	TGTGCCACCAGCAGAGATGGGCAGACCCAGTACTTC
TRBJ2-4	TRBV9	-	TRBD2	CASSVDPRWTSGAGGIQYF	TGTGCCAGCAGCGTAGATCCCCGTTGGACTAGCGGGGCCGGGGGGATTCAGTACTTC